Following are 19 T cell receptor beta chains from one sample sequenced in a study of T cell responses to AZD1222 COVID-19 vaccine (dated by TCRdb to the early 2020s). Library preparation used the immunoSEQ multiplex PCR assay. This is the immuneACCESS table as TCRdb keeps it, with only in-frame sequences that have V and J called. A part of the clones is gone; compared with another copy, unresolved V genes explain less than half, and the rest is unexplained. This sample has fewer than 75,000 clones in its table, and around 90% of those were observed once. The ten largest clones capture 6.3% of the sample. The time point label, read with the paper, signifies: about 28 days (+/-7) after the second vaccine dose. The intended sense of this specimen's treatment or condition label: meningococcal conjugate vaccine given as trial control. Material: peripheral blood, obtained 28 days after the second dose of the MenACWY control vaccine. These receptors were obtained from an adult who received the MenACWY meningococcal vaccine as a control.

The rearrangement links TRBV10-1 to TRBJ2-1, with TRBD1 matching 8 bases. In germline, CDR1 is WNHNN, CDR2 SYGVQD (reference sequence). There are 14 residues in the CDR3. V was pared by 8 bases and J by 6 bases, with 9 bases of the junction left unmatched. This chain's CDR3 is CASSFSTGANEQFF. The CDR3 nucleotides read TGCGCCAGCTCCTTTTCGACAGGGGCCAATGAGCAGTTCTTC.

The rearrangement links TRBV6-5 to TRBJ1-2; 7 bases match TRBD1. The germline CDR1 and CDR2 sequences are MNHEY and SVGAGI. V lost 6 bases, J lost 3 bases, and 7 bases stayed unmatched. The CDR3 is 14 residues long. Here the CDR3 reads CASSAQGQHYGYTF. CDR3 nucleotides: TGTGCCAGCAGCGCACAGGGGCAACACTATGGCTACACCTTC.

The V and J genes are TRBV28 and TRBJ2-6; possibly TRBD1 for D (5 bases). V lost 10 bases to trimming and J lost 2 bases, with 15 bases between them. Germline assignment: CDR1 MDHEN and CDR2 SYDVKM. The CDR3 extends over 15 amino acids. Here the CDR3 reads CATESSGPGANVLTF. Here the CDR3 DNA reads TGTGCCACCGAATCATCAGGGCCTGGGGCCAACGTCCTGACTTTC.

V is TRBV5-1 and J is TRBJ2-3, with D perhaps matching TRBD2 (6 bases). This CDR3 has 13 amino acids. CDR1 and CDR2 (germline): SGHRS, YFSETQ. The ends were cut back, 4 bases at V and 3 bases at J, with 9 bases in the middle. DNA for the CDR3: TGCGCCAGCAGCCGAGCGGGTACAGATACGCAGTATTTT. Translating gives CASSRAGTDTQYF. Full variable domain (outside the CDR3, taken from reference TRBV5-1 and TRBJ2-3): KAGVTQTPRYLIKTRGQQVTLSCSPISGHRSVSWYQQTPGQGLQFLFEYFSETQRNKGNFPGRFSGRQFSNSRSEMNVSTLELGDSALYLCASSRAGTDTQYFGPGTRLTVL.

This clone has just one count. J is TRBJ2-1 and V is TRBV24-1; D not resolved. CDR1 is KGHDR, CDR2 SFDVKD, per germline. V was cut by 4 bases and J by 9 bases, with 15 bases left in between. The CDR3 runs to 14 residues. For the CDR3, the DNA is TGTGCCACCAGTGAGTCACGTGCACAAACTGAGCAGTTCTTC. It codes for CATSESRAQTEQFF.

This clone was counted a single time. CDR3 amino acids: CASSLGLAEETQYF. The CDR3 bases are TGTGCCAGCAGCTTAGGACTAGCGGAAGAGACCCAGTACTTC. The V gene is TRBV7-2, the J gene TRBJ2-5, with 9 bases identical to TRBD2. The J segment lost 3 bases and the V segment lost 1 base, leaving 0 bases of the junction unmatched. Germline V gene lookup returns CDR1 SGHTA and CDR2 FQGNSA. The CDR3 contains 14 residues.

CDR3 protein: CAWRTSFRALALKYGYTF. The CDR3 DNA is TGTGCCTGGAGGACTAGTTTCCGGGCGCTGGCGCTCAAATATGGCTACACCTTC. This chain joins TRBV30 and TRBJ1-2; unclear D gene. The germline gives CDR1 GTSNPN, CDR2 SVGIG (reference sequence). CDR3 size: 18 residues. Trimming took off 3 bases at V and 5 bases at J, with 28 bases between the two ends.

This chain joins TRBV27 and TRBJ1-4; 7 bases line up with TRBD1. The CDR3 covers 14 residues. Trimming cost V 8 bases and J 0 bases; bases outside gene matches: 3. The germline V gene has CDR1 MNHEY and CDR2 SMNVEV (reference sequence). The CDR3 coding sequence is TGTGCCAGCGGAGGGACAGCAACTAATGAAAAACTGTTTTTT. Its protein is CASGGTATNEKLFF.

This sequence joins TRBV18 and TRBJ2-7; no reliable D call. Trimming cost V 1 base and J 3 bases, with 7 bases left between them. Germline CDR1 KGHSH, CDR2 LQKENI. The CDR3 covers 13 residues. The CDR3 region is CASSPLGVYEQYF. The DNA for the CDR3 is TGTGCCAGCTCACCACTTGGGGTCTACGAGCAGTACTTC.

The chain carries TRBV6-6 and TRBJ2-5; D is unresolved. The CDR3 consists of 12 residues. From germline, CDR1 is MNHNY and CDR2 SVGAGI (reference sequence). Trimming cost V 3 bases and J 14 bases, with 16 bases left between them. DNA of the CDR3: TGTGCCAGCAGTTATTCTCGGCAGCCCCCCTACTTC. Protein sequence: CASSYSRQPPYF.

The chain couples TRBV12-3 or TRBV12-4 to TRBJ1-1; TRBD1 is a possible D gene (5 bases). V was shortened by 2 bases and J by 3 bases, with 7 bases between the two germline ends. The CDR3 runs 13 residues. CDR3 residues: CASSLRGDTEAFF. CDR3 coding DNA: TGTGCCAGCAGTTTACGGGGGGACACTGAAGCTTTCTTT.

This rearrangement joins TRBV11-2 to TRBJ2-5, with 8 bases fitting TRBD1. V was pared by 5 bases and J by 5 bases, with 7 bases of the junction left unmatched. From germline, CDR1 is SGHAT and CDR2 FQNNGV. The CDR3 is 14 amino acids. The CDR3 DNA reads TGTGCCAGCAGCGTCCAGGGGGCTCGGGAGACCCAGTACTTC. Its protein product is CASSVQGARETQYF. The full variable domain, its missing parts supplied by reference TRBV11-2 and TRBJ2-5, is EAGVAQSPRYKIIEKRQSVAFWCNPISGHATLYWYQQILGQGPKLLIQFQNNGVVDDSQLPKDRFSAERLKGVDSTLKIQPAKLEDSAVYLCASSVQGARETQYFGPGTRLLVL.

The chain recombines TRBV12-3 or TRBV12-4 with TRBJ2-7; D remains unclear. Trimming took 5 bases from V and 4 from J, leaving 9 bases between them. This CDR3 comprises 12 residues. CDR3 in DNA: TGTGCCAGCAGTACCCAGGTATACGAGCAGTACTTC. It codes for CASSTQVYEQYF.

This clone showed up just once. The J gene is TRBJ1-4, the V gene TRBV28; D is possibly TRBD1 (5 bases). Germline V gene data show CDR1 as MDHEN and CDR2 as SYDVKM. Trimming pared 2 bases from V and 4 bases from J, leaving 17 bases between. The CDR3 contains 17 residues. In DNA form, the CDR3 reads TGTGCCAGCAGTTTAACGGGGTCGACAGATTATAATGAAAAACTGTTTTTT. It is translated as CASSLTGSTDYNEKLFF.

The chain couples TRBV9 to TRBJ2-7, with D possibly TRBD2 on 6 matching bases. Germline V gene sequence: CDR1 SGDLS, CDR2 YYNGEE. The CDR3 totals 15 residues. Trimming shortened V by 4 bases and J by 4 bases, and 18 bases separated the two germline ends. As DNA, the CDR3 is TGTGCCAGCAGCCCCGGTGGGGAGGTGTCTTACGAGCAGTACTTC. As protein: CASSPGGEVSYEQYF.

This CDR3 is CASSESPDSVEQYF. The CDR3 DNA is TGCGCCAGCAGTGAGTCCCCGGACAGCGTCGAGCAGTACTTC. The V call is TRBV10-1, the J call TRBJ2-7, with a weak D call TRBD1 (6 bases). CDR1 and CDR2 (germline): WNHNN, SYGVQD (reference sequence). The V and J ends lost 0 bases and 6 bases respectively, with 12 bases between them. The CDR3 sequence is 14 residues long.

V and J are TRBV7-2 and TRBJ1-4; 11 bases map to TRBD1. CDR1 SGHTA and CDR2 FQGNSA come from the germline V gene. Germline trimming cut 0 bases from V and 7 bases from J; bases unmatched to any gene: 1. There are 15 residues in the CDR3. DNA of the CDR3: TGTGCCAGCAGCTTAGCCGGGACAGGGGGTGAAAAACTGTTTTTT. It codes for CASSLAGTGGEKLFF.

The chain is built from TRBV11-2 and TRBJ1-1, with D unresolved. The germline V gene encodes CDR1 SGHAT and CDR2 FQNNGV. Trimming removed 5 bases from V and 3 bases from J, with 10 bases in between. The CDR3 spans 13 residues. DNA for the CDR3: TGTGCCAGCAGCCAAGACCGCTACACTGAAGCTTTCTTT. It encodes CASSQDRYTEAFF.

This clone was seen a single time. The V gene is TRBV18, the J gene TRBJ2-3; TRBD2 agrees at 11 bases. The CDR3 runs 15 residues. Trimming took 6 bases from V and 4 from J; bases not matched to a gene: 6. Germline V gives CDR1 KGHSH, CDR2 LQKENI. The CDR3: CASSSTSGVSDTQYF. CDR3 nucleotide sequence: TGTGCCAGCTCGTCGACTAGCGGGGTTTCAGATACGCAGTATTTT.